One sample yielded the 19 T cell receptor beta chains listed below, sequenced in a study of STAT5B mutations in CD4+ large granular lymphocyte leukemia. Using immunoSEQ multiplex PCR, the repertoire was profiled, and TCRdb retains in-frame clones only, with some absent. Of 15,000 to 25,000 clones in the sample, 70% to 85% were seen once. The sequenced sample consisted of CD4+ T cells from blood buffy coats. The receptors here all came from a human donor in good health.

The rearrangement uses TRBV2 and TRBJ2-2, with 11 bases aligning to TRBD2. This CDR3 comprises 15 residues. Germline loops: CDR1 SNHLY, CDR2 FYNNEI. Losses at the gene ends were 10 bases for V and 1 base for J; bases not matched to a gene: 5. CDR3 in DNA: TGTGCCACCCTCGGGACTAGCGGGAACACCGGGGAGCTGTTTTTT. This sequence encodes CATLGTSGNTGELFF.

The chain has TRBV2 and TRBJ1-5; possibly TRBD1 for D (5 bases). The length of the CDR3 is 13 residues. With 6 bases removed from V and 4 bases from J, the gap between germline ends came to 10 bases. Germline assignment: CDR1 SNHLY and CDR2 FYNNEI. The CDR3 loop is CASSNQGNQPQHF. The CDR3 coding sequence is TGTGCCAGCAGCAATCAGGGTAATCAGCCCCAGCATTTT.

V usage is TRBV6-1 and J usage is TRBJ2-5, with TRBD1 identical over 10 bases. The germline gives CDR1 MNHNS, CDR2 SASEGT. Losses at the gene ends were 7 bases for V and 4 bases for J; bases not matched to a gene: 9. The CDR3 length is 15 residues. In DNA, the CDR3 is TGTGCCAGCAATTTGCAGGACAGGGGGTCAGAGACCCAGTACTTC. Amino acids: CASNLQDRGSETQYF.

CDR3: CASSEGTAVTF. Written as DNA, the CDR3 is TGTGCCAGCTCCGAGGGGACGGCGGTCACCTTC. The V gene is TRBV2, the J gene TRBJ1-2, with a weak D call TRBD1 (5 bases). Germline V gene data show CDR1 as SNHLY and CDR2 as FYNNEI. CDR3 length: 11 amino acids. Trimming left V 8 bases short and J 13 bases short, with 17 bases between.

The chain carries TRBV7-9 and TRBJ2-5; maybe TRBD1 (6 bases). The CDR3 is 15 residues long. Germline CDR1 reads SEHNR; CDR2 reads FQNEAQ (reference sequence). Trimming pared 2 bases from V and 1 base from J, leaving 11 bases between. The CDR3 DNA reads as TGTGCCAGCAGCTTATTACAGGGATTCCAAGAGACCCAGTACTTC. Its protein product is CASSLLQGFQETQYF.

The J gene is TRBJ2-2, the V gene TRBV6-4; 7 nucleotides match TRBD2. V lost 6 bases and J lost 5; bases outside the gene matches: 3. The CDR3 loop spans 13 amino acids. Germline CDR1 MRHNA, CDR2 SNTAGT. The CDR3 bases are TGTGCCAGCAGGCGGGAGTGGACCGGGGAGCTGTTTTTT. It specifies CASRREWTGELFF.

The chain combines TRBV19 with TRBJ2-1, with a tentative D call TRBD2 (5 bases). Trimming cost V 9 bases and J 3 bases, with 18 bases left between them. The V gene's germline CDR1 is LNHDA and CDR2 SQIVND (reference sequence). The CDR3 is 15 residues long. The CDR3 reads CASREINRDYNEQFF. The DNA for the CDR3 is TGTGCCAGCCGAGAGATTAACCGGGACTACAATGAGCAGTTCTTC.

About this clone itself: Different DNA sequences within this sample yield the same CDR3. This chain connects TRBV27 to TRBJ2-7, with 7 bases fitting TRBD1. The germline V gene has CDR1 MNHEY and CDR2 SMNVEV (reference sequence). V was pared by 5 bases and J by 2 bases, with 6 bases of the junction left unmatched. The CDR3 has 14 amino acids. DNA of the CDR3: TGTGCCAGCAGTCCGGGGACAGTTCCCTACGAGCAGTACTTC. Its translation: CASSPGTVPYEQYF.

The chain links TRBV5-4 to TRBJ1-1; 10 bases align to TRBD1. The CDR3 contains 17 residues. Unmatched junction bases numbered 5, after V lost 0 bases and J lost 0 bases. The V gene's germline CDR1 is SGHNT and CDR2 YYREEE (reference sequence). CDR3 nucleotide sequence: TGTGCCAGCAGCTTGGGACAGGGGGCGGGTGTGAACACTGAAGCTTTCTTT. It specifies CASSLGQGAGVNTEAFF.

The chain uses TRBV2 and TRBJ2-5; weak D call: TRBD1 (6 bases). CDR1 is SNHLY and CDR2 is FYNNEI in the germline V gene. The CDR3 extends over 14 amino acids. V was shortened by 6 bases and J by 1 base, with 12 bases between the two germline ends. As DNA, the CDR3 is TGTGCCAGCAGCCAACAGGGTTTCCAAGAGACCCAGTACTTC. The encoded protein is CASSQQGFQETQYF.

For the CDR3, the DNA is TGTGCCAGCAGCTTAGGCCGTCGAGAGACCCAGTACTTC. It is translated as CASSLGRRETQYF. The chain links TRBV7-6 to TRBJ2-5; D is unclear. The V end lost 1 base, the J end lost 4 bases, and 7 bases lay between the germline ends. The CDR3 is 13 residues long. Germline V lookup: CDR1 SGHVS, CDR2 FNYEAQ.

CDR3 nucleotide sequence: TGCAGCGTTGGTGGACTAGCCAACACCTACGAGCAGTACTTC. Its protein is CSVGGLANTYEQYF. The genes are TRBV29-1 and TRBJ2-7, with TRBD2 matching over 8 bases. CDR1 is SQVTM, CDR2 ANQGSEA, per germline. This CDR3 comprises 14 residues. The J segment lost 2 bases and the V segment lost 4 bases, leaving 7 bases of the junction unmatched.

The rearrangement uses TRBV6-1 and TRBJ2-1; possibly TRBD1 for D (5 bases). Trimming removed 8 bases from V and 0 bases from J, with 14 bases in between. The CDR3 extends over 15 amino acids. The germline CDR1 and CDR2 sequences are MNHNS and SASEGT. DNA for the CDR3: TGTGCCAGCCTCAGGGTTATTGACTCCTACAATGAGCAGTTCTTC. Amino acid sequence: CASLRVIDSYNEQFF.

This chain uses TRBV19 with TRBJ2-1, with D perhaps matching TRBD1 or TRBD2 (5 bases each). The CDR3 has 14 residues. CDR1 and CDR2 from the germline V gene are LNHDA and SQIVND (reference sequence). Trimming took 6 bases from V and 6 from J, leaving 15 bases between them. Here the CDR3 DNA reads TGTGCCAGTAGCCGAACCGGGACGGGCAATGAGCAGTTCTTC. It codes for CASSRTGTGNEQFF.

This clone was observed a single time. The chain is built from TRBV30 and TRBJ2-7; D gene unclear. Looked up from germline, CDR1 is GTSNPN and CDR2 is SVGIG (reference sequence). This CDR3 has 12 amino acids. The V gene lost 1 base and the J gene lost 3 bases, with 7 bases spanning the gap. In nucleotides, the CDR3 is TGTGCCTGGAGTGGAAGTGGCTACGAGCAGTACTTC. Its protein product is CAWSGSGYEQYF.

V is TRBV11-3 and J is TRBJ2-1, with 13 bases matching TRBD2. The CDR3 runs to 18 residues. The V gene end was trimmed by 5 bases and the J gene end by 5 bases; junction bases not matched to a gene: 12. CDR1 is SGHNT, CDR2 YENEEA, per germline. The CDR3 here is CASSRGGFGLAGDNEQFF. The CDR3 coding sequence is TGTGCCAGCAGCAGAGGGGGCTTTGGACTAGCGGGGGACAATGAGCAGTTCTTC.

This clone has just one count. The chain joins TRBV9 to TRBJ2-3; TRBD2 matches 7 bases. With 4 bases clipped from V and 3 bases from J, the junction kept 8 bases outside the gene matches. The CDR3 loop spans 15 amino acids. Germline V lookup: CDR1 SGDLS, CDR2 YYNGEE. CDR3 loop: CASSRWAGETDTQYF. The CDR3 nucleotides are TGTGCCAGCAGCCGATGGGCGGGAGAGACAGATACGCAGTATTTT.

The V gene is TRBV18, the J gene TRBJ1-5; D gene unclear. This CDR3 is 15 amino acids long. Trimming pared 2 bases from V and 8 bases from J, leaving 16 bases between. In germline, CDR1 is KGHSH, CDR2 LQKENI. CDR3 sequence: CASSPGQAGSEPQHF. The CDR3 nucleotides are TGTGCCAGCTCACCAGGGCAGGCCGGTAGTGAGCCCCAGCATTTT.

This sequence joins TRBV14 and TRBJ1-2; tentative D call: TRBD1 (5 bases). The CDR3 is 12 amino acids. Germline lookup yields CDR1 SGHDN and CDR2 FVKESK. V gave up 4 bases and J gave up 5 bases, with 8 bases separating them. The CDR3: CASSRDVYGYTF. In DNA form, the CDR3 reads TGTGCCAGCAGCCGGGACGTATATGGCTACACCTTC.